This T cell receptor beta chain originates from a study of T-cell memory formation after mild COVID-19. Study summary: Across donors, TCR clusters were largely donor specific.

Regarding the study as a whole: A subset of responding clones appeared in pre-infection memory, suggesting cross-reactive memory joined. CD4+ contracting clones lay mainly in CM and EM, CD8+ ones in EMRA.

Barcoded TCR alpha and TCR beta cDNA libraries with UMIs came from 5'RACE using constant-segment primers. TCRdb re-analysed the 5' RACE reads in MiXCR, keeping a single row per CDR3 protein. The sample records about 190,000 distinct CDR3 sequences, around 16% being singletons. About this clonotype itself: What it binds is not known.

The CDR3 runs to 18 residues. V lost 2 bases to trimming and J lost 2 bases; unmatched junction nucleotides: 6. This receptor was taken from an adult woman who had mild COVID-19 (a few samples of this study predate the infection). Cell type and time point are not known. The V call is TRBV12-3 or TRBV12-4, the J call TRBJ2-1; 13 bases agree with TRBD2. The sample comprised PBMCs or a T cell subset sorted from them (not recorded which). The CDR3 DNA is TGTGCCAGCAGTTTATCACTAGCGGGAGGGATTACCTACAATGAGCAGTTCTTC. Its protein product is CASSLSLAGGITYNEQFF.